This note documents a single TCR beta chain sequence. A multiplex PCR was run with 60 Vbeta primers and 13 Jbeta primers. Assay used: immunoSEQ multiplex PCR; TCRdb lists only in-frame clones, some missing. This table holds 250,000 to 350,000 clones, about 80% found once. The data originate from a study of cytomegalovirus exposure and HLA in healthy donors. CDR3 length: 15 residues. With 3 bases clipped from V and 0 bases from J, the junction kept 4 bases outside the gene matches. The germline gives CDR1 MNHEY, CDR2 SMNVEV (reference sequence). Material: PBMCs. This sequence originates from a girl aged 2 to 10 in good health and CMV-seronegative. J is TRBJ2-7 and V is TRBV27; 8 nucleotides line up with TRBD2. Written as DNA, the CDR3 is TGTGCCAGCAGTTTCGAGCGGGGGAGCTCCTACGAGCAGTACTTC. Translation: CASSFERGSSYEQYF.